A single T cell receptor (beta chain) is shown here with its context. Its antigen remains unidentified. This CDR3 region has 18 residues. J gave up 1 base and V 2 bases, and 13 bases lay outside the gene matches. Germline V lookup: CDR1 SGHDT, CDR2 YYEEEE. Described time point: peripheral blood 6 weeks after treatment start. These data belong to a study of PD-L1 blockade in urothelial cancer. Study-wide points: For durable-benefit patients, tumor-associated blood clones expanded more at 3 weeks.

Using immunoSEQ multiplex PCR, the repertoire was profiled, and TCRdb retains in-frame clones only, with some absent. This sample has around 45,000 clones, with 83% found just once. The TCR sequence derives from a man between 60 and 70 years old with urothelial cancer. The material sequenced was PBMCs, taken around atezolizumab (anti-PD-L1) treatment. The V and J genes are TRBV5-6 and TRBJ1-1; 8 nucleotides agree with TRBD1. In nucleotides, the CDR3 is TGTGCCAGCAGCTTATTTGACGTGACAGGGGCCGCGAACACTGAAGCTTTCTTT. It translates to CASSLFDVTGAANTEAFF. Full variable domain (rest looked up from reference TRBV5-6 and TRBJ1-1): DAGVTQSPTHLIKTRGQQVTLRCSPKSGHDTVSWYQQALGQGPQFIFQYYEEEERQRGNFPDRFSGHQFPNYSSELNVNALLLGDSALYLCASSLFDVTGAANTEAFFGQGTRLTVV.